The rows below give T cell receptor beta chains drawn from one sample of a study of T cell responses to AZD1222 COVID-19 vaccine. The table came from immunoSEQ multiplex PCR; TCRdb's copy has only in-frame clones and leaves some out. The data hold some 120,000 clones, with roughly 90% observed a single time. The sequencing here drew on peripheral blood, taken on day 0 of AZD1222 vaccination. These receptors originate from an adult in good health. The CDR3 runs from the conserved cysteine through the conserved F or W. The D gene is left open where the match is weak. Clone sizes are given selectively: once, few, many, or a class where the clone is expanded.

v_call	d_call	clone_size	cdr3_length	j_call	cdr3_aa	cdr3_nt
TRBV6-2/TRBV6-3	.	.	14	TRBJ1-3	CASSRGTFGNTIYF	TGTGCCAGCAGTCGTGGGACATTCGGAAACACCATATATTTT
TRBV2	TRBD2	.	16	TRBJ2-3	CASRWTSGGMTDTQYF	TGTGCCAGCAGGTGGACTAGCGGGGGGATGACAGATACGCAGTATTTT
TRBV11-2	.	.	17	TRBJ1-1	CASSLGWLRTIATEAFF	TGTGCCAGCAGCTTAGGTTGGTTGCGGACTATCGCGACTGAAGCTTTCTTT
TRBV7-9	.	.	17	TRBJ2-1	CASSLGWTGTFVNEQFF	TGTGCCAGCAGCTTAGGGTGGACCGGGACCTTTGTCAATGAGCAGTTCTTC
TRBV7-3	TRBD2	.	15	TRBJ2-5	CASSLVAGGPETQYF	TGTGCCAGCAGCTTAGTAGCGGGGGGCCCCGAGACCCAGTACTTC
TRBV27	.	few	14	TRBJ1-5	CASSLRQRNQPQHF	TGTGCCAGCAGTTTACGACAGAGGAATCAGCCCCAGCATTTT
TRBV28	.	.	14	TRBJ2-1	CASSPPGVSGEQFF	TGTGCCAGCAGTCCCCCGGGGGTTTCCGGCGAGCAGTTCTTC
TRBV30	TRBD1	.	13	TRBJ2-7	CAWMGQGAYEQYF	TGTGCCTGGATGGGACAGGGCGCCTACGAGCAGTACTTC
TRBV19	.	once	13	TRBJ2-7	CASSPQRSYEQYF	TGTGCCAGTAGTCCCCAGCGATCCTACGAGCAGTACTTC
TRBV25-1	.	few	12	TRBJ2-3	CASNRGTDTQYF	TGTGCCAGCAATCGGGGTACAGATACGCAGTATTTT
TRBV7-2	TRBD2	.	15	TRBJ2-2	CASSPTRGGTGELFF	TGTGCCAGCAGCCCCACTCGCGGGGGAACCGGGGAGCTGTTTTTT
TRBV28	.	.	14	TRBJ1-1	CASSPLGRGTEAFF	TGTGCCAGCAGTCCCCTGGGCCGGGGTACTGAAGCTTTCTTT
TRBV7-9	TRBD1	.	15	TRBJ1-6	CASSLGDRANSPLHF	TGTGCCAGCAGCTTAGGGGACAGGGCCAATTCACCCCTCCACTTT
TRBV3-1/TRBV3-2	.	.	12	TRBJ2-7	CASAGGFYEQYF	TGTGCCAGTGCCGGGGGCTTTTACGAGCAGTACTTC
TRBV6-2/TRBV6-3	TRBD2	.	17	TRBJ2-3	CASSYSFLAESTDTQYF	TGTGCCAGCAGTTACAGCTTTCTAGCGGAGAGCACAGATACGCAGTATTTT
TRBV13	.	.	15	TRBJ2-1	CASSFMEGPYNEQFF	TGTGCCAGCAGCTTCATGGAGGGGCCCTACAATGAGCAGTTCTTC
TRBV3-1/TRBV3-2	.	.	14	TRBJ1-1	CASSQATVGTEAFF	TGTGCCAGCAGCCAAGCAACTGTGGGGACTGAAGCTTTCTTT
TRBV6-2/TRBV6-3	.	.	11	TRBJ1-2	CASRQTYGYTF	TGTGCCAGCCGCCAGACTTATGGCTACACCTTC
TRBV7-9	TRBD2	.	14	TRBJ2-5	CASSPLTSGETQYF	TGTGCCAGCAGCCCACTCACTAGCGGAGAGACCCAGTACTTC
TRBV28	TRBD1	once	14	TRBJ1-1	CASTPWTGTPEAFF	TGTGCCAGCACACCCTGGACAGGGACCCCCGAAGCTTTCTTT
TRBV27	TRBD2	.	16	TRBJ2-7	CASSPVYSGGAYEQYF	TGTGCCAGCAGCCCAGTCTACAGCGGGGGAGCTTACGAGCAGTACTTC
TRBV4-3	TRBD1	.	15	TRBJ1-5	CASSQEGDRGQPQHF	TGCGCCAGCAGCCAAGAGGGTGACAGGGGACAGCCCCAGCATTTT
TRBV28	.	.	12	TRBJ1-1	CASSLTASEAFF	TGTGCCAGCAGTCTCACAGCTTCTGAAGCTTTCTTT
TRBV4-1	.	.	14	TRBJ2-7	CASSPRQIAYEQYF	TGCGCCAGCAGCCCCCGACAGATTGCTTACGAGCAGTACTTC
TRBV2	.	.	14	TRBJ1-5	CASSADEGNQPQHF	TGTGCCAGCAGCGCTGACGAAGGCAATCAGCCCCAGCATTTT
TRBV5-8	TRBD1	.	16	TRBJ1-1	CASSFSPHFRTGEAFF	TGTGCCAGCAGCTTTAGCCCCCATTTTCGGACAGGGGAAGCTTTCTTT
TRBV6-2/TRBV6-3	.	.	11	TRBJ2-1	CASSFYNEQFF	TGTGCCAGCAGTTTCTACAATGAGCAGTTCTTC
TRBV6-5	.	.	15	TRBJ1-2	CASEVPGKGDYGYTF	TGTGCCAGCGAAGTACCCGGAAAGGGTGACTATGGCTACACCTTC
TRBV7-9	TRBD1	.	14	TRBJ2-4	CASSPGQGEGIQYF	TGTGCCAGCAGCCCTGGACAGGGAGAAGGCATTCAGTACTTC
TRBV3-1/TRBV3-2	TRBD2	.	14	TRBJ2-7	CASSTLAGTYEQYF	TGTGCCAGCAGCACACTAGCGGGGACCTACGAGCAGTACTTC
TRBV4-1	TRBD2	.	15	TRBJ2-5	CASSQTHWGGDNQYF	TGCGCCAGCAGCCAAACCCACTGGGGGGGGGATAACCAGTACTTC
TRBV30	.	.	13	TRBJ1-3	CAWRWPVGNTIYF	TGTGCCTGGAGATGGCCAGTCGGAAACACCATATATTTT
TRBV6-2/TRBV6-3	.	once	12	TRBJ2-1	CASSNYYNEQFF	TGTGCCAGCAGTAACTATTACAATGAGCAGTTCTTC
TRBV5-1	.	.	15	TRBJ2-5	CASSLDPGSQETQYF	TGCGCCAGCAGCTTGGATCCGGGTTCCCAAGAGACCCAGTACTTC
TRBV30	.	.	17	TRBJ1-1	CAWSVPSVLVGFAEAFF	TGTGCCTGGAGTGTCCCCAGCGTATTGGTTGGTTTCGCTGAAGCTTTCTTT
TRBV19	.	.	13	TRBJ2-7	CASSAGTTYEQYF	TGTGCCAGTAGTGCCGGGACCACCTACGAGCAGTACTTC
TRBV11-2	.	.	15	TRBJ2-5	CASSLGTGLSETQYF	TGTGCCAGCAGCTTAGGAACGGGACTCAGTGAGACCCAGTACTTC
TRBV7-2	.	.	13	TRBJ1-2	CASSPPTVYGYTF	TGTGCCAGCAGCCCCCCGACAGTTTATGGCTACACCTTC